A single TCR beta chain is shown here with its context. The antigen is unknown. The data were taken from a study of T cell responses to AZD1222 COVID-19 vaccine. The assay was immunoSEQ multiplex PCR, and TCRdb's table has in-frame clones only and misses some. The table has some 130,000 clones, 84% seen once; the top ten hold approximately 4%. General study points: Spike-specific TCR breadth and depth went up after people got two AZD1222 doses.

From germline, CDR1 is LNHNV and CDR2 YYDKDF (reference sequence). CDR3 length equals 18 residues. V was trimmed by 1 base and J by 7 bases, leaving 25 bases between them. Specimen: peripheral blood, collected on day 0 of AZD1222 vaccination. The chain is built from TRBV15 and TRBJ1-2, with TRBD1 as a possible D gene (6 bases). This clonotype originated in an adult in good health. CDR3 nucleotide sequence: TGTGCCACCAGCAGAGGATTGGGGGCAGGTCAGGGTCCAGGTGGCTACACCTTC. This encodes CATSRGLGAGQGPGGYTF.